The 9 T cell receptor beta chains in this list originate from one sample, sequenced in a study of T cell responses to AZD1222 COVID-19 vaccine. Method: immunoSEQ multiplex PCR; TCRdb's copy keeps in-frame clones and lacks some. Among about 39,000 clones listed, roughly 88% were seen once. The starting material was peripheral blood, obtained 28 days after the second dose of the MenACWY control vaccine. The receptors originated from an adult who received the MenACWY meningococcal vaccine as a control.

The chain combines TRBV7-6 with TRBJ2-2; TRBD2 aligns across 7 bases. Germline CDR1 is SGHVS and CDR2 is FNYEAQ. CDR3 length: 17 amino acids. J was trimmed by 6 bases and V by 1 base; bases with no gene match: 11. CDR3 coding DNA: TGTGCCAGCAGCTTAGACCAGGTCGCGGGAGATCCCGGGGAGCTGTTTTTT. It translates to CASSLDQVAGDPGELFF. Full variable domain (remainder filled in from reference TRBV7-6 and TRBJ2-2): GAGVSQSPRYKVTKRGQDVALRCDPISGHVSLYWYRQALGQGPEFLTYFNYEAQQDKSGLPNDRFSAERPEGSISTLTIQRTEQRDSAMYRCASSLDQVAGDPGELFFGEGSRLTVL.

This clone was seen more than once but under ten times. The CDR3 DNA is TGTGCCAGCAGCCCCGGGGGACGGGAACAGTTCTTC. Translation gives CASSPGGREQFF. V usage is TRBV7-9 and J usage is TRBJ2-1, with D possibly TRBD2 on 6 matching bases. CDR1 is SEHNR, CDR2 FQNEAQ, per germline (reference sequence). The CDR3 runs to 12 residues. Trimming took off 5 bases at V and 13 bases at J, with 15 bases between the two ends.

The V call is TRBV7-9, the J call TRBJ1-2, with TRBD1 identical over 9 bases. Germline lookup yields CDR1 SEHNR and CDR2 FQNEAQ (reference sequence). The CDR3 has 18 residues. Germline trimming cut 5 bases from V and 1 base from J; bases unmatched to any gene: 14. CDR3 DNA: TGTGCCAGCAGCCGCCTCCCGCCAGGGACAGGGTTTAACTATGGCTACACCTTC. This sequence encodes CASSRLPPGTGFNYGYTF.

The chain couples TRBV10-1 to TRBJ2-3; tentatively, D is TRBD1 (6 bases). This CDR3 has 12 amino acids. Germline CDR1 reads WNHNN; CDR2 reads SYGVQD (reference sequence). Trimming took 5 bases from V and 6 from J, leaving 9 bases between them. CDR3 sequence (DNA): TGCGCCAGCAGTTCAGGGGAGGATACGCAGTATTTT. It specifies CASSSGEDTQYF.

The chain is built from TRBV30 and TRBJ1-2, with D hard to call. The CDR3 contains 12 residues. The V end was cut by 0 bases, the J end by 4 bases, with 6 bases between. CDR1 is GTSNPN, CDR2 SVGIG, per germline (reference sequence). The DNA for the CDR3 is TGTGCCTGGAGTGTAAGTGTCTATGGCTACACCTTC. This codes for CAWSVSVYGYTF.

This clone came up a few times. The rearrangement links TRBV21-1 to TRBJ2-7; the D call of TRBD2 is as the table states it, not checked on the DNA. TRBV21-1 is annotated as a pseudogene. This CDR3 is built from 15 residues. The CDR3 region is CASSSEDLPSYEQYF. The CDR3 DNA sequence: TGTGCCAGCAGCTCCGAGGACTTACCCTCCTACGAGCAGTACTTC.

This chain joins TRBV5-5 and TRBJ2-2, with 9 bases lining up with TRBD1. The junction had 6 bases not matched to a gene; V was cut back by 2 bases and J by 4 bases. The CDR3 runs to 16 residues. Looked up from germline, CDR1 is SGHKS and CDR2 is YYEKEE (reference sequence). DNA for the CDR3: TGTGCCAGCAGCTTCACAGGGGGCGCGGGCACCGGGGAGCTGTTTTTT. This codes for CASSFTGGAGTGELFF.

The CDR3 nucleotides are TGCGCCAGCAGCTCCGGACTAATTAGTTTCAATGAGCAGTTCTTC. This sequence encodes CASSSGLISFNEQFF. The chain recombines TRBV5-1 with TRBJ2-1, with D possibly matching TRBD2 (6 bases). The CDR3 covers 15 residues. Germline values: CDR1 SGHRS, CDR2 YFSETQ. The V gene lost 3 bases and the J gene lost 6 bases, with 16 bases spanning the gap.

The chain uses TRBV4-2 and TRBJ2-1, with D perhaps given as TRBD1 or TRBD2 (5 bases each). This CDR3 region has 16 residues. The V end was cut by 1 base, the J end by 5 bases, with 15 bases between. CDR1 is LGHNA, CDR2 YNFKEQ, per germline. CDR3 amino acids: CASSQGVGTPDNEQFF. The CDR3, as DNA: TGTGCCAGCAGCCAAGGGGTAGGGACCCCCGACAATGAGCAGTTCTTC.